In this sample, the clone carrying this T cell receptor (beta chain) turned up once. The sample is drawn from a study of blood T cell repertoires in COVID-19. Assay: immunoSEQ multiplex PCR; the TCRdb copy retains only in-frame clones and omits some. The sample holds about 280,000 clones, around 89% seen once. Germline-derived CDR1 and CDR2 are SGDLS and YYNGEE. The trim removed 4 bases at V and 5 bases at J, leaving 5 bases unmatched. This CDR3 has 17 residues. The chain has TRBV9 and TRBJ2-2, with 16 bases lining up with TRBD2. The TCR was taken from a woman between 18 and 30 years old with acute COVID-19. Specimen: PBMCs or T cells enriched from blood (not recorded which). DNA of the CDR3: TGTGCCAGCAGCCCGGGACTAGCGGGAGGGGTGACCGGGGAGCTGTTTTTT. Residues: CASSPGLAGGVTGELFF.